This T cell receptor beta chain was found in a study of cytomegalovirus exposure and HLA in healthy donors (dated by TCRdb to 2015 to 2018). A note on the overall study: An earlier analysis of roughly 500 of the donors reported about 300 Gb of sequence data and around 120 million unique TCR beta sequences obtained from around 180 million T cells. Donor age, sex, ethnicity and CMV serostatus were collected together with the repertoire data. Typing coverage differed by locus: A, B, C, DRB1 and DQB1 were typed in roughly 620-630 donors, DQA1 in 522, DPA1 in 600 to 610, and DPB1 in 472. To study patterns of TCR occurrence, a later analysis re-analyzed previously published TCR beta repertoires from 666 donors and added high-resolution HLA genotyping. In an earlier analysis of 587 of the donors, high-throughput TCR beta sequencing was used to judge whether each TCR beta V gene segment behaved as functional or pseudogenic. About five DR-DQ haplotypes were treated as single units for association and clustering because of strong linkage in the cohort. The study used immunosequencing to profile the T cell repertoires of approximately 640 subjects and linked those repertoires to cytomegalovirus serostatus. Among the roughly 410 genotyped donors, approximately 77% belonged to the genetic ancestry cluster associated with self-reported Caucasian donors. On average, around 240,000 unique TCR beta nucleotide sequences were sequenced per donor among a few hundred genotyped donors of the cohort, with approximately 18% of those sequences being non-productive. Class I and class II HLA loci were covered by the typing at four-digit resolution. Every discovery cohort repertoire had been produced on one sequencing platform. To predict cytomegalovirus infection status, the study brought together high-throughput TCR immunosequencing, statistical association of individual TCRs with disease status, and machine learning. Roughly 300 gigabases of sequencing data and 70 million to 100 million unique TCR sequences were included in an early release covering roughly 700 HLA-typed donors. The study was designed to test whether signatures of past pathogen exposure could be identified by cataloging public T cell receptors. A later genetic analysis took genome-wide SNP genotypes for about three fifths of the roughly 670 donors and used that subset as a discovery cohort. The later analysis used no new phenotypic data to find candidate immune exposures, relying instead on TCR beta sequences and their occurrence across donors. Besides the first cohort of some 670 subjects, a separate validation cohort made up of over 95 different subjects was used. Broader findings and caveats from the paper: In both the original and validation cohorts, the classifier was reported to diagnose cytomegalovirus status with high specificity and sensitivity. The sequencing pipeline was judged likely to have produced a cluster of highly shared sequence variants as a technical artifact. It was suggested by the authors that the approach could potentially be generalized to other disease states and immunological phenotypes. At a false discovery rate of 0.05, a later analysis linked approximately 18,000 TCR beta sequences to specific HLA alleles. According to a later analysis, parvovirus B19, influenza, CMV and Epstein-Barr virus appeared linked to several top co-occurrence clusters. The earlier analysis of approximately 590 of the donors excluded some 16 rarely observed V segments, including chromosome 9 orphons, because counts were too low. When HLA alleles, especially DR and DQ, strongly co-occurred, attributing TCR associations to individual alleles was difficult. A later genetic analysis associated a missense DCLRE1C variant with V-gene and J-gene trimming of TCR beta chains, and an independent cohort replicated the association. In a later analysis, HLA-associated TCR beta chains showed more clonal expansion and lower generation probabilities than non-associated chains that were equally common. Roughly uniform sequencing depth across donors was assumed in presence/absence analyses, although this assumption may not hold. A later analysis found that TCR association rates varied across HLA loci, with DRB1 alleles showing the most associated TCRs and HLA-C alleles the fewest. In a later analysis, most CMV-associated TCR beta chains were found to appear HLA-restricted, with HLA associations seemingly driven largely by CMV exposure. A further reported finding was that TCR beta sequences accurately predicted the HLA-A and HLA-B alleles for most subjects in the first cohort. Compared with the 666-donor mean, donors in an Asian-associated ancestry cluster had fewer N-insertions in productive TCRs, according to a later genetic analysis. In the study, roughly 160 TCR beta chains were listed as associated with cytomegalovirus. In this cohort, only TCR beta chains were sequenced, and detectable features were limited by the absence of alpha or paired-chain data. Correlated functional status among segregating V segments might be attributable to linkage disequilibrium, but an unknown experimental factor could not be ruled out. Most TCR sequences were seen in very few donors, while some public TCRs were found in many individuals. A few of the identified cytomegalovirus-associated TCR beta chains were confirmed in vitro to be specific for cytomegalovirus antigens. Because HLA typing was unavailable for some donors at each locus, only the typed subset was used in association tests. Because the 87-base-pair reads could not distinguish some IMGT-functional V segments, including TRBV6-2 and TRBV6-3, those segments were excluded. CMV serostatus was the only immune exposure information available for the cohort. An earlier analysis of some 590 of the donors showed that most TCR beta V segments appeared in productive rearrangements either about 87% or about 30% of the time, which broadly matched IMGT annotations.

This clone has only one observation. Which antigen it targets is not known. Base qualities were left out, and no much larger clone turns up one base away. Libraries were prepared through the immunoSEQ multiplex PCR assay. The multiplex PCR relied on a mix of 60 forward primers for TCR Vbeta segments and 13 reverse primers for TCR Jbeta segments. The CDR3 region of rearranged TCR beta genes was amplified from genomic DNA by a multiplex PCR assay. On the Illumina HiSeq System, the amplified TCR beta libraries were sequenced as 87-base-pair reads. The study's processing was this. A later analysis tallied tens of millions of unique TCR beta chains across the 700 or so repertoires, and about 10 million of those chains were shared by two or more donors. To remove PCR and sequencing errors, raw reads were error-corrected and collapsed into unique sequences using a nearest-neighbor algorithm that merged closely related sequences. Alignment of CDR3 sequences to IMGT reference sequences was used to assign V, D and J gene segments. For a sequence to be retained, a match of at least six nucleotides to both a V gene segment and a J gene segment was required. A rearrangement was called productive if the CDR3 had no stop codons and remained in frame with V and J, and every other rearrangement was called non-productive. Following IMGT convention, CDR3 was defined as the stretch from the second conserved V-encoded cysteine up to the conserved J-encoded phenylalanine. In an earlier analysis of 500 to 650 of the donors, sequences lacking an unambiguous match to a single V gene segment were excluded. In an earlier analysis of several hundred of the donors, V segments were called functional above 56.7% productive rearrangements and were called segregating when the between-donor standard deviation exceeded 5%. A statistical classification framework was developed to diagnose cytomegalovirus status using the catalog of TCR beta chain sequences. A later analysis assigned V and J genes by comparing TCR nucleotide sequences with IMGT/GENE-DB human TR gene sequences. The TCRdist pipeline was used in a later analysis to assign CDR3 sequences and most-parsimonious VDJ recombination scenarios. A later analysis defined each TCR beta chain by its CDR3 amino acid sequence plus V-gene family, and excluded reads lacking a unique V-gene family. A later analysis removed 592 highly shared, low-generation-probability nucleotide sequences to deal with suspected cross-contamination and a sequencing artifact. In a later analysis, a clonal expansion index for each public chain was calculated from normalized within-repertoire ranks of inferred template counts. Generation probabilities in a later analysis came from a VDJ recombination model fitted to out-of-frame rearrangements, and those results were checked against IGoR. In a later analysis, TCR-TCR, TCR-HLA and TCR-CMV co-occurrence was scored with hypergeometric tests, and a repertoire-size bias correction was applied to TCR pairs. To estimate false discovery rates, a later analysis permuted the HLA or CMV assignments 20 times. A later analysis grouped co-occurring TCRs with DBSCAN, adding TCRdist sequence similarity when clustering within HLA-allele-positive subsets. For co-occurrence clustering, repertoires with fewer than 30,000 or more than 120,000 public chains were excluded, along with a handful of repertoires with anomalous nucleotide sharing. Drawn from immuneACCESS, this table holds only the in-frame rearrangements with V and J called that TCRdb kept. Clones are partly lost; checked studies trace under half to an unresolved V gene and leave the rest unexplained. The V and J calls and clone size were taken over from that table, and D and trimming were inferred from the DNA. For this sample there are roughly 200,000 clones; over 60% appear just once. The top ten clonotypes cover 2% to 2.5% of the sample.

In total, 500 to 700 healthy bone marrow donors made up the cohort. Cohort members were all nominally healthy when sampled, although unrecorded immune exposures were likely present. The donor tested CMV seropositive, placing the donor among the approximately 290 seropositive members of the cohort. A peripheral blood sample was collected from each donor, and TCR beta sequencing was performed on peripheral blood mononuclear cells. Genomic DNA extraction from the blood cell samples was performed with the Qiagen DNeasy Blood Extraction Kit. Compared with germline, V lacks 5 bases and J lacks 0 bases; bases without a gene match: 9. From a lookup of the germline V gene, CDR1 and CDR2 are SNHLY and FYNNEI. From its cysteine to its phenylalanine, the CDR3 spans 17 amino acids. CDR3 DNA only is kept here, 51 bases in frame from base 1.

The source is a woman aged 30 to 39 in good health and CMV-seropositive. The sequencing sample was made of PBMCs. The chain is made from TRBV2 and TRBJ1-4; the junction holds 7 bases that match TRBD1. The nucleotide sequence is given as TGTGCCAGCAGTTATCTTTACAGGGGTGCAACTAATGAAAAACTGTTTTTT. The translation is CASSYLYRGATNEKLFF.